Listed below are T cell receptor beta chains from one sample, sequenced in a study of T cells after yellow fever vaccination. TCRdb reanalysed the 5' RACE reads using MiXCR and keeps one entry per CDR3 protein. The sample has under 700,000 distinct CDR3 sequences, around a sixth seen once. Source: PBMCs, taken 4 to 5 days after the first yellow fever vaccination. The receptors derive from a man aged 18 to 35 who received the YFV17D yellow fever vaccine. CDR3s include the opening cysteine and the closing phenylalanine or tryptophan. D genes are given only for firm matches. Clone size appears in some rows only: once, few, many, or a class for an expanded clone.

j_gene,abundance,d_gene,v_gene,CDR3nt,CDR3aa
TRBJ2-4,few,TRBD2,TRBV7-2,TGTGCCAGCAGCTGGGGGGGTGCCAAAAACATTCAGTACTTC,CASSWGGAKNIQYF
TRBJ2-7,few,TRBD1,TRBV5-6,TGTGCCAGCAGCTGGGCGGACAGGGGGAGATCCTACGAGCAGTACTTC,CASSWADRGRSYEQYF
TRBJ2-3,NA,NA,TRBV5-4,TGTGCCAGCAGCTTGGCCACACTCACAGATACGCAGTATTTT,CASSLATLTDTQYF
TRBJ2-5,NA,TRBD2,TRBV5-1,TGCGCCAGCAAGGGACTAGCGGGGGGCCAAGAGACCCAGTACTTC,CASKGLAGGQETQYF
TRBJ2-1,many,NA,TRBV20-1,TGCAGTGCTATGCCTGGACGGGGATCCTACAATGAGCAGTTCTTC,CSAMPGRGSYNEQFF
TRBJ2-7,few,NA,TRBV7-2,TGTGCCAGCAGCTTAGGCCCCGACTACGAGCAGTACTTC,CASSLGPDYEQYF
TRBJ2-1,NA,NA,TRBV14,TGTGCCAGCGGGTGGGGCAATGAGCAGTTCTTC,CASGWGNEQFF
TRBJ2-3,NA,TRBD2,TRBV7-9,TGTGCCAGCAGCTCCGGGACTAGCGACACAGATACGCAGTATTTT,CASSSGTSDTDTQYF
TRBJ2-3,NA,TRBD1,TRBV4-3,TGCGCCAGCAGCCAACTTACCCGAGGGCAGGGGGCTACAGATACGCAGTATTTT,CASSQLTRGQGATDTQYF
TRBJ2-2,few,TRBD2,TRBV5-5,TGTGCCAGCACCGGGGGGGGTTCCGGGGAGCTGTTTTTT,CASTGGGSGELFF
TRBJ2-2,few,NA,TRBV5-8,TGTGCCAGCAGCTTGTACCAGGGGGGCCCGGTCGGGGAGCTGTTTTTT,CASSLYQGGPVGELFF
TRBJ2-3,few,NA,TRBV7-2,TGTGCCAGCAGCTTAGACAGGGTATCAGATACGCAGTATTTT,CASSLDRVSDTQYF
TRBJ1-6,few,NA,TRBV5-1,TGCGCCAGCAGCCGATCGCCAGGGCTAAATTCACCCCTCCACTTT,CASSRSPGLNSPLHF
TRBJ2-3,few,NA,TRBV4-1,TGCGCCAGCAGCCCAATCGGGGGGCTGGGCACAGATACGCAGTATTTT,CASSPIGGLGTDTQYF
TRBJ1-5,many,TRBD1,TRBV11-2,TGTGCCAGCAGCTTAGGACAGGGGTACAGCAATCAGCCCCAGCATTTT,CASSLGQGYSNQPQHF
TRBJ1-6,many,NA,TRBV7-8,TGTGCCAGCAGCACCGGGACGGAGGTTAATTCACCCCTCCACTTT,CASSTGTEVNSPLHF
TRBJ1-1,few,NA,TRBV18,TGTGCCAGCTCACCACGTCAGAACTACGCCGAAGCTTTCTTT,CASSPRQNYAEAFF
TRBJ1-6,NA,NA,TRBV3-1,TGTGCCAGCAGCCCCTCGGGTCCCGCACCCCTCCACTTT,CASSPSGPAPLHF
TRBJ2-3,many,NA,TRBV9,TGTGCCAGCAGCCGGATGGGGGGGCGCGGAGATACGCAGTATTTT,CASSRMGGRGDTQYF
TRBJ2-1,NA,TRBD2,TRBV5-1,TGCGCCAGCAGCTTGTGGACTAGCGGGGGGGACGGTGAGCAGTTCTTC,CASSLWTSGGDGEQFF
TRBJ1-4,few,NA,TRBV6-5,TGTGCCAGCAGTTACTCGGGGAAGACAGCAACTAATGAAAAACTGTTTTTT,CASSYSGKTATNEKLFF
TRBJ2-5,many,NA,TRBV15,TGTGCCACCAGCGTTGACAGGAGACCTCAAGAGACCCAGTACTTC,CATSVDRRPQETQYF
TRBJ2-7,NA,NA,TRBV5-4,TGTGCCAGCAGCTTGGCCCGGGCAGGGGGGCACGAGCAGTACTTC,CASSLARAGGHEQYF